This TCR beta chain was found in a study of technical replicates of blood from a few donors (dated by TCRdb to 2016 to 2017). V is cut by 4 bases and J by 3 bases, and the space between the germline ends is 13 bases. The CDR3 holds 14 amino acids from the cysteine to the phenylalanine. Of the read, only the CDR3 DNA is kept; its 42 bases are in frame from base 1. Via the germline V gene, CDR1 is SGHRS and CDR2 YFSETQ. This clone was observed a handful of times. Its target antigen remains unknown. No qualities accompany the bases; no much larger clone lies one base away. Receptor amplification or capture employed the immunoSEQ multiplex PCR assay. The source is immuneACCESS, and TCRdb retained only in-frame sequences with V and J called. Part of the clones is not carried over; for the studies checked, unresolved V genes explain less than half of this, and the remainder is unexplained. In all, the sample holds 74,000 or so clones, and roughly 96% of those were seen once. Nearly 0.2% of the sample is taken by the ten largest.

Material: T cells isolated from PBMCs. The receptor was isolated from a human donor in good health. The chain uses TRBV5-1 and TRBJ1-1; TRBD1 might be the D gene, on 5 matching bases. The bases read TGCGCCAGCAGCGGGCAGGGTCTAGACACTGAAGCTTTCTTT. Its protein is CASSGQGLDTEAFF.